This T cell receptor (beta chain) came from a study of blood T cell repertoires in COVID-19. As for the study in general: Nucleic acid was either cDNA or gDNA, and it came from T cells, B-cell-depleted T cells, or PBMCs.

The ends lost 4 bases at V and 8 bases at J; junction bases unmatched: 8. The CDR3 sequence is 14 residues long. Germline V lookup: CDR1 KGHDR, CDR2 SFDVKD. Source study methods: Scientists estimated how many nucleated cells there were by amplifying reference gene primers. Profiling relied on immunoSEQ multiplex PCR, and the TCRdb table lists in-frame clones only, not all of them. That table furnishes V, J and clone size, whereas the DNA furnished D and trimming. The profile shows under 200,000 clones, 88% of them singletons. The sequenced sample was peripheral blood. This TCR was sampled from a man aged 55 to 70 with acute or convalescent COVID-19. The chain links TRBV24-1 to TRBJ1-2; 8 bases are a match to TRBD1. CDR3 protein: CATSDRRGQRGYTF. The CDR3 DNA is TGTGCCACCAGTGACCGCAGGGGGCAGAGGGGCTACACCTTC.